Listed here is a single TCR beta chain. A read error may explain this, as a much larger clone is one base away. Rearranged V-D-J TRB sequences were amplified with a mixed TRB-A/B primer pool. TCRdb itself ran the multiplex PCR reads through MiXCR, one entry per CDR3 protein. The sample consists of 1,100 or so distinct CDR3 sequences, about a quarter of them appearing once. The entry originates in a study of T cell repertoires in aging, cancer and after chemotherapy. Study-wide context: Patients with glioblastoma brain tumors were sampled before and after temozolomide-based therapy.

Trimming took 2 bases from V and 8 from J, leaving 18 bases between them. The CDR3 is 16 residues long. Germline V gene data show CDR1 as PRHDT and CDR2 as FYEKMQ (reference sequence). Amplification of TCR beta used genomic DNA extracted from peripheral blood. This TCR was sampled from a human donor with a solid tumor. The genes are TRBV13 and TRBJ1-4; the D is unclear. The sequenced sample was blood. The CDR3 DNA reads as TGTGCCAGCAGCTTAAGGCCATTAGGGTCGGGGGAAAAACTGTTTTTT. Residues: CASSLRPLGSGEKLFF.